The T cell receptor (beta chain) described here comes from a study of blood T cell repertoires in COVID-19. Background on the study: The United States, Italy and Spain supplied acute and convalescent COVID-19 samples. Sources were T cells, B-cell-depleted T cells, or PBMCs; the material itself was cDNA or gDNA.

This clone was seen a single time. Authors' processing steps: Estimates of nucleated cell counts were drawn from the amplification of reference gene primers. Only in-frame clones appear in the TCRdb table, and some are missing; sequencing was by immunoSEQ multiplex PCR. That table is the source of V, J and clone size, and D and trimming were worked out from the DNA. This sample has about 110,000 clones, with 82% found just once. The CDR3 loop spans 18 amino acids. V was pared by 4 bases and J by 4 bases, with 21 bases between. Germline V CDR1 and CDR2: KGHDR, SFDVKD. The clonotype was recovered from a woman in her sixties with acute or convalescent COVID-19. Sequenced material: peripheral blood. The J gene is TRBJ2-2, the V gene TRBV24-1; tentative D call: TRBD1 (5 bases). CDR3 nucleotides: TGTGCCACCAGTGAATTGACCCCTGGGGCAGGCATCACCGGGGAGCTGTTTTTT. It yields the protein CATSELTPGAGITGELFF.